The 30 T cell receptor beta chains given below trace back to one sample, sequenced in a study of Graves' ophthalmopathy and Graves' hyperthyroidism. RNA transcripts were the source from which TCR beta CDR3 regions were amplified. First-round RT-PCR relied on HTBI primers, and a second-round multiplex PCR came next. One entry per CDR3 protein, called by TCRdb with MiXCR from the multiplex PCR reads. The sample carries about 380,000 distinct CDR3 sequences, roughly 14% recorded once. Specimen: peripheral blood. Source of these receptors: a woman aged 18-30 years with stable Graves' hyperthyroidism.

The sample holds many counts of this clonotype. The genes are TRBV11-1 and TRBJ1-1, with D uncertain. Trimming took 1 base from V and 1 from J, leaving 16 bases between them. The germline gives CDR1 SGHAT, CDR2 FQDESV (reference sequence). CDR3 size: 17 residues. The CDR3 spells CASSLDEALPGNTEAFF. Written as DNA, the CDR3 is TGTGCCAGCAGCTTAGATGAAGCGTTACCTGGGAACACTGAAGCTTTCTTT.

This clonotype was observed many times. CDR3 sequence: CASSLDPGQGGYTF. The CDR3 bases are TGTGCCAGCAGCTTAGATCCGGGACAGGGGGGCTACACCTTC. This sequence joins TRBV11-2 and TRBJ1-2; 10 bases are shared with TRBD1. Germline-derived CDR1 and CDR2 are SGHAT and FQNNGV. The CDR3 runs to 14 residues. V lost 0 bases and J lost 8; bases outside the gene matches: 3.

Comment on this clonotype: A much larger clone differs by one base, so this may be a read error. The final CDR3 position lacks the conserved phenylalanine or tryptophan, pointing to a likely read error. V is TRBV4-2 and J is TRBJ1-1; 7 bases match TRBD1. Per the germline V gene, CDR1 is LGHNA and CDR2 is YNFKEQ. V was clipped by 4 bases and J by 2 bases; unmatched bases: 10. The CDR3 runs to 16 residues. This chain's CDR3 is CASSPKQGSGNTEAFS. As DNA, the CDR3 is TGTGCCAGCAGCCCGAAACAGGGGTCGGGAAACACTGAAGCTTTCTCT.

This clonotype was seen at least ten times. The J gene is TRBJ1-1, the V gene TRBV19; D is unclear. CDR3 length: 15 residues. Trimming took 7 bases from V and 0 from J, leaving 15 bases between them. Germline V gene sequence: CDR1 LNHDA, CDR2 SQIVND (reference sequence). CDR3 nucleotide sequence: TGTGCCAGTATTGTGGGATACCCGATGAACACTGAAGCTTTCTTT. Translating it yields CASIVGYPMNTEAFF.

This clonotype was observed many times. V is TRBV19 and J is TRBJ2-2; D perhaps matches TRBD2 (6 bases). This CDR3 is 17 amino acids long. V dropped 8 bases and J dropped 2 bases, with 21 bases sitting between them. The V gene's germline CDR1 is LNHDA and CDR2 SQIVND (reference sequence). CDR3 protein: CASSTISRGPNTGELFF. CDR3 in DNA: TGTGCCAGTTCAACCATTTCGCGGGGACCAAACACCGGGGAGCTGTTTTTT.

This clonotype was counted many times. CDR3 amino acids: CASSSLDWATGELFF. CDR3 nucleotides: TGTGCCAGCAGCTCGCTGGACTGGGCCACCGGGGAGCTGTTTTTT. The chain recombines TRBV11-2 with TRBJ2-2; D possibly corresponds to TRBD2 (5 bases). Germline assignment: CDR1 SGHAT and CDR2 FQNNGV. Trimming left V 4 bases short and J 4 bases short, with 13 bases between. The CDR3 consists of 15 residues.

V and J are TRBV6-1 and TRBJ1-2; 12 nucleotides align to TRBD1. The CDR3 length is 15 residues. The V gene end was trimmed by 6 bases and the J gene end by 4 bases; junction bases not matched to a gene: 6. Per the germline V gene, CDR1 is MNHNS and CDR2 is SASEGT. CDR3 residues: CASSPGTGGSYGYTF. Written as DNA, the CDR3 is TGTGCCAGCAGCCCCGGGACAGGGGGCAGCTATGGCTACACCTTC.

This clonotype has ten or more counts. This rearrangement joins TRBV14 to TRBJ2-7; the D is unclear. CDR1 is SGHDN and CDR2 is FVKESK in the germline V gene. V shed 4 bases and J shed 3 bases, with 10 bases lying between them. CDR3 length: 13 residues. CDR3 sequence (DNA): TGTGCCAGCAGCCGCGGACGGTACTACGAGCAGTACTTC. Amino acid sequence: CASSRGRYYEQYF.

This clonotype was counted many times. The gene calls are TRBV10-3 and TRBJ1-6; D unresolved. The germline V gene has CDR1 ENHRY and CDR2 SYGVKD. Trimming removed 7 bases from V and 0 bases from J, with 4 bases in between. CDR3 length: 13 residues. The CDR3: CAITSSYNSPLHF. As DNA, the CDR3 is TGTGCCATCACTAGCTCCTATAATTCACCCCTCCACTTT.

This clonotype has at least ten counts. The rearrangement links TRBV11-2 to TRBJ1-2, with 7 bases fitting TRBD1. The J segment lost 8 bases and the V segment lost 3 bases, leaving 9 bases of the junction unmatched. The CDR3 sequence is 14 residues long. CDR1 is SGHAT and CDR2 is FQNNGV in the germline V gene. CDR3 loop: CASSFLKTGSGYTF. The CDR3, as DNA: TGTGCCAGCAGCTTCCTAAAGACAGGGAGCGGCTACACCTTC.

A word on this clonotype: The conserved phenylalanine or tryptophan is not found at the CDR3 terminus, so this likely reflects a read error. The V call is TRBV28, the J call TRBJ1-1, with D possibly being TRBD1 (5 bases). The CDR3 spans 14 residues. The germline CDR1 and CDR2 sequences are MDHEN and SYDVKM. The germline V and J ends were trimmed by 6 bases and 0 bases, with 11 bases remaining between them. Written as DNA, the CDR3 is TGTGCCAGCAGGCGGGGCCTAATGAACACTGAAGCTTTCTAT. It translates to CASRRGLMNTEAFY.

This clonotype appeared many times. The rearrangement joins TRBV20-1 to TRBJ1-5; TRBD1 matches 7 bases. CDR1 is DFQATT, CDR2 SNEGSKA, per germline (reference sequence). The CDR3 is 14 amino acids. Germline trimming cut 2 bases from V and 2 bases from J; bases unmatched to any gene: 3. The CDR3 spells CSARHDRGNQPQHF. In nucleotides, the CDR3 is TGCAGTGCTAGACATGACAGGGGCAATCAGCCCCAGCATTTT.

Many counts were recorded for this clonotype. The V call is TRBV12-3 or TRBV12-4, the J call TRBJ2-5, with D unclear. The CDR3 totals 15 residues. V lost 4 bases, J lost 5 bases, and 17 bases lay in between. CDR3 amino acids: CASSSYAGGEETQYF. The CDR3 DNA sequence: TGTGCCAGCAGTTCCTATGCCGGTGGTGAGGAGACCCAGTACTTC.

This clonotype has a count of ten or more. The rearrangement uses TRBV20-1 and TRBJ1-2; D is unresolved. Germline V CDR1 and CDR2: DFQATT, SNEGSKA (reference sequence). This CDR3 is 12 amino acids long. V lost 0 bases and J 5 bases, leaving 7 bases between the germline ends. The CDR3 spells CSARDLKYGYTF. The CDR3 region has the DNA TGCAGTGCTAGAGATCTCAAATATGGCTACACCTTC.

About this clonotype: The CDR3 ends on some other residue instead of the conserved phenylalanine or tryptophan, so this is likely a read error. The genes are TRBV24-1 and TRBJ1-2, with 9 nucleotides matching TRBD1. Germline V gene lookup returns CDR1 KGHDR and CDR2 SFDVKD. V dropped 2 bases and J dropped 3; count of bases not matched to a gene: 3. This CDR3 is 15 amino acids long. The CDR3 bases are TGTGCCACCAGTGATTCGGGACAGGGTTACTATGGCTACACCGTC. It yields the protein CATSDSGQGYYGYTV.

This clonotype was seen only a few times. The genes are TRBV5-1 and TRBJ2-7, with a tentative D call TRBD2 (7 bases). CDR3 size: 13 residues. The V gene's germline CDR1 is SGHRS and CDR2 YFSETQ. Trimming took off 1 base at V and 7 bases at J, with 12 bases between the two ends. The CDR3 nucleotides are TGCGCCAGCAGCTTGCGGGGGGCTGATGAGCAGTACTTC. It yields the protein CASSLRGADEQYF.

There are many counts of this clonotype. The chain joins TRBV12-3 or TRBV12-4 to TRBJ1-2; D ambiguous. The V end was cut by 5 bases, the J end by 8 bases, with 12 bases between. This CDR3 spans 12 amino acids. The CDR3 loop reads CASSRGGVGYTF. The CDR3 DNA is TGTGCCAGCAGTCGAGGCGGGGTCGGCTACACCTTC.

Ten or more counts support this clonotype. The chain links TRBV6-2 or TRBV6-3 to TRBJ2-7, with 14 positions matching TRBD2. Germline CDR1 is MNHEY and CDR2 is SVGEGT. This CDR3 has 15 residues. J lost 5 bases, V lost 8 bases, and 8 bases had no gene match. The DNA for the CDR3 is TGTGCCAGCTGCTTGACTAGCGGGGGGGCTGACGAGCAGTACTTC. It translates to CASCLTSGGADEQYF.

This clonotype was picked up many times. The chain is built from TRBV12-3 or TRBV12-4 and TRBJ1-1; TRBD1 aligns across 8 bases. After removal of 4 bases from V and 0 bases from J, the junction contained 10 bases not matched to a gene. The CDR3 sequence is 17 residues long. The CDR3 nucleotides read TGTGCCAGCAGTTCCACAGGGGGGGGAATCATGAACACTGAAGCTTTCTTT. Translating gives CASSSTGGGIMNTEAFF.

The rearrangement links TRBV12-3 or TRBV12-4 to TRBJ2-2; D is possibly TRBD1 (6 bases). Trimming took 6 bases from V and 6 from J, leaving 20 bases between them. This CDR3 is built from 16 residues. The CDR3 nucleotides are TGTGCCAGCAGCCAACTGACAGGTGGGGCCGCCGGGGAGCTGTTTTTT. Translating gives CASSQLTGGAAGELFF.

This clonotype showed up many times. In DNA, the CDR3 is TGCGCCAGCAGCTTGGAGGCCGGACTCTCTGGAAACACCATATATTTT. Its protein is CASSLEAGLSGNTIYF. This chain joins TRBV5-1 and TRBJ1-3, with no clear D. Germline assignment: CDR1 SGHRS and CDR2 YFSETQ. This CDR3 has 16 amino acids. Trimming shortened V by 0 bases and J by 0 bases, and 10 bases separated the two germline ends.

Many counts were recorded for this clonotype. V usage is TRBV19 and J usage is TRBJ2-7; no clear D. With 5 bases removed from V and 3 bases from J, the gap between germline ends came to 11 bases. Germline V gives CDR1 LNHDA, CDR2 SQIVND (reference sequence). The CDR3 length is 13 residues. The CDR3 protein is CASSLQVYYEQYF. CDR3 bases: TGTGCCAGTAGTCTTCAAGTGTACTACGAGCAGTACTTC.

This rearrangement joins TRBV6-1 to TRBJ2-5; TRBD1 is a possible D gene (6 bases). Germline CDR1 is MNHNS and CDR2 is SASEGT. The V end was cut by 4 bases, the J end by 1 base, with 13 bases between. The CDR3 consists of 15 residues. DNA of the CDR3: TGTGCCAGCAGTGCTTTACAGGGTTCCCAAGAGACCCAGTACTTC. Residues: CASSALQGSQETQYF.

In this sample, this clonotype turned up many times. This chain joins TRBV18 and TRBJ1-1, with 8 positions matching TRBD1. Germline lookup yields CDR1 KGHSH and CDR2 LQKENI. V was clipped by 2 bases and J by 7 bases; unmatched bases: 3. CDR3 size: 13 residues. CDR3: CASSPTTGGEAFF. CDR3 coding DNA: TGTGCCAGCTCACCAACCACAGGGGGTGAAGCTTTCTTT. The whole variable domain, filled in from reference TRBV18 and TRBJ1-1, reads NAGVMQNPRHLVRRRGQEARLRCSPMKGHSHVYWYRQLPEEGLKFMVYLQKENIIDESGMPKERFSAEFPKEGPSILRIQQVVRGDSAAYFCASSPTTGGEAFFGQGTRLTVV.

This clonotype was found many times. The genes are TRBV6-5 and TRBJ2-7; TRBD1 is a possible D gene (6 bases). This CDR3 spans 14 amino acids. Per germline, CDR1 MNHEY and CDR2 SVGAGI. Trimming shortened V by 4 bases and J by 3 bases, and 13 bases separated the two germline ends. CDR3: CASSSDSIDYEQYF. CDR3 DNA sequence: TGTGCCAGCAGTTCGGACAGTATCGACTACGAGCAGTACTTC.

This clonotype was seen many times. The chain is built from TRBV9 and TRBJ2-5; 7 positions match TRBD2. J was trimmed by 1 base and V by 3 bases; bases with no gene match: 3. The CDR3 runs 14 residues. Germline-derived CDR1 and CDR2 are SGDLS and YYNGEE. The CDR3 DNA reads TGTGCCAGCAGCGGGGGACTAAGCCAAGAGACCCAGTACTTC. Translated: CASSGGLSQETQYF.

The chain links TRBV6-5 to TRBJ2-6; possibly TRBD1 for D (5 bases). The CDR3 totals 16 residues. Germline CDR1 and CDR2: MNHEY and SVGAGI. Between the trimmed V and J ends, which lost 2 bases and 0 bases, there was a span of 8 bases. The CDR3 region has the DNA TGTGCCAGCAGTTACCAGGGTAGCTCTGGGGCCAACGTCCTGACTTTC. Its translation is CASSYQGSSGANVLTF.

The table lists this clonotype with many counts. The rearrangement joins TRBV3-1 to TRBJ1-2; possible D gene TRBD1, 5 bases. This CDR3 has 12 residues. Trimming pared 2 bases from V and 5 bases from J, leaving 6 bases between. CDR1 LGHDT and CDR2 YNNKEL come from the germline V gene (reference sequence). CDR3 sequence: CASSQPGYGYTF. The DNA of the CDR3 is TGTGCCAGCAGCCAACCAGGGTATGGCTACACCTTC. Supplemented by reference TRBV3-1 and TRBJ1-2, the full variable domain reads DTAVSQTPKYLVTQMGNDKSIKCEQNLGHDTMYWYKQDSKKFLKIMFSYNNKELIINETVPNRFSPKSPDKAHLNLHINSLELGDSAVYFCASSQPGYGYTFGSGTRLTVV.

This clonotype was counted many times. The V gene is TRBV6-5, the J gene TRBJ2-7; D is possibly TRBD1 (5 bases). V gave up 1 base and J gave up 3 bases, with 13 bases separating them. This CDR3 comprises 15 residues. Looked up from germline, CDR1 is MNHEY and CDR2 is SVGAGI. The CDR3 is CASSYFTGPLYEQYF. The CDR3 DNA reads TGTGCCAGCAGTTACTTCACAGGTCCTCTCTACGAGCAGTACTTC.

This clonotype was found many times. Here the CDR3 DNA reads TGTGCCAGTAGTATTCTCCGGGCAGTAAACTATGGCTACACCTTC. Amino acid sequence: CASSILRAVNYGYTF. The V gene is TRBV19, the J gene TRBJ1-2; D not certain. Germline V CDR1 and CDR2: LNHDA, SQIVND (reference sequence). This CDR3 comprises 15 residues. The V end lost 3 bases, the J end lost 2 bases, and 13 bases lay between the germline ends.